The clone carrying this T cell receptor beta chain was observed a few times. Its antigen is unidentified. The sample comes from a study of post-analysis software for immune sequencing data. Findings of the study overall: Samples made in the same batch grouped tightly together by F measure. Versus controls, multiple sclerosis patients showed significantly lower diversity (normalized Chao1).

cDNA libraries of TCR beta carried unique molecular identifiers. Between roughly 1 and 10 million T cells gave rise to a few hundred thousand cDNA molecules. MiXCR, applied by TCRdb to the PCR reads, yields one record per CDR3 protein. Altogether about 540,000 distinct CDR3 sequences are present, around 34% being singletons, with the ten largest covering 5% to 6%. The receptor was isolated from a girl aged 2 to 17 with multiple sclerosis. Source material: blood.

In nucleotides, the CDR3 is TGCAGTGCTAGAGATGAAGGGACAGGGAACAATGAGCAGTTCTTC. Amino acid sequence: CSARDEGTGNNEQFF. The chain recombines TRBV20-1 with TRBJ2-1, with 9 bases matching TRBD1. The CDR3 has 15 residues. Losses at the gene ends were 0 bases for V and 5 bases for J; bases not matched to a gene: 5. Germline V gene lookup returns CDR1 DFQATT and CDR2 SNEGSKA (reference sequence).